Sequencing of this TCR beta chain was carried out in a study of vaccination and CD4 T cells after COVID-19. Study at large: Each person enrolled got two BNT162b2 or mRNA-1273 vaccine doses. Controls had a CEFX pool, an HIV-1 Nef pool, or no peptide added.

This clonotype showed up just a few times. The antigen is not known. Trimming cost V 3 bases and J 6 bases, with 10 bases left between them. The germline V gene has CDR1 SGHTA and CDR2 FQGTGA. CDR3 length: 13 residues. Cultured CD4+ T cell DNA underwent sequencing with the Oncomine TCR Beta short-read assay. TCRdb fed the PCR reads into MiXCR, producing one record per CDR3 protein. The sample has 6,000 or so distinct CDR3 sequences, around 43% seen once; the top ten hold 30% to 40%. Stated treatment: approximately nine-day PBMC culture with coronavirus spike peptide pools or control peptides (ViraFEST assay). Collection of the unexposed donor's CD4+ T cells took place before the COVID-19 pandemic (2011-2018). Using peptide pools, antigen-specific T cells were expanded in ViraFEST before TCRs were sequenced. Each well received 2 million to 2.5 million PBMCs, cultured with about 9.4 IU/ml IL-2 and approximately 10 ug/ml peptide pools.

The sequence was collected from a human donor in good health. Sequencing was carried out using CD4+ T cells from blood, cultured in vitro. The J gene is TRBJ2-3, the V gene TRBV7-3; D possibly corresponds to TRBD2 (5 bases). The CDR3 DNA sequence: TGTGCCAGCAGCTTCCGGAGGACGGATACGCAGTATTTT. Residues: CASSFRRTDTQYF. The variable domain in full, with the rest retrieved from reference TRBV7-3 and TRBJ2-3, is GAGVSQTPSNKVTEKGKYVELRCDPISGHTALYWYRQSLGQGPEFLIYFQGTGAADDSGLPNDRFFAVRPEGSVSTLKIQRTERGDSAVYLCASSFRRTDTQYFGPGTRLTVL.